One sample yielded the 31 T cell receptor beta chains listed below, sequenced in a study of lymphopenia after photon versus proton radiotherapy. Measured with immunoSEQ multiplex PCR; TCRdb has only the in-frame clones, and not every one. The sample lists roughly 150,000 clones; roughly nine tenths were seen once. The sequencing here drew on peripheral blood, taken from a patient treated with photon-based radiotherapy. These receptors all come from a man aged 45-65 years with gastric cancer.

This rearrangement joins TRBV4-1 to TRBJ1-5; no clear D. Germline values: CDR1 MGHRA, CDR2 YSYEKL. There are 13 residues in the CDR3. Trimming took off 0 bases at V and 6 bases at J, with 6 bases between the two ends. For the CDR3, the DNA is TGCGCCAGCAGCCAAGATCCCGGTCAGCCCCAGCATTTT. This translates into CASSQDPGQPQHF.

The chain carries TRBV5-1 and TRBJ2-5; D possibly corresponds to TRBD1 (5 bases). The CDR3 consists of 14 residues. Trimming removed 4 bases from V and 2 bases from J, with 12 bases in between. The germline gives CDR1 SGHRS, CDR2 YFSETQ. CDR3: CASSPTVTQETQYF. Written as DNA, the CDR3 is TGCGCCAGCAGCCCGACAGTCACACAAGAGACCCAGTACTTC.

This clone has a single count. The CDR3 protein is CASSPGLAGGPDTQYF. CDR3 nucleotide sequence: TGTGCCAGCAGTCCGGGACTAGCGGGAGGTCCAGATACGCAGTATTTT. The chain joins TRBV6-4 to TRBJ2-3; 15 positions match TRBD2. Germline V lookup: CDR1 MRHNA, CDR2 SNTAGT. CDR3 size: 16 residues. V trimming: 5 bases; J trimming: 4 bases; junction bases outside the gene matches: 4.

V usage is TRBV5-1 and J usage is TRBJ1-4; a weak D match, TRBD1 (5 bases). The germline V and J ends were trimmed by 4 bases and 6 bases, with 13 bases remaining between them. This CDR3 is 14 amino acids long. Germline V gene lookup returns CDR1 SGHRS and CDR2 YFSETQ. The CDR3 bases are TGCGCCAGCAGCCAGTATGGCAGGGATGAAAAACTGTTTTTT. Translated, it gives CASSQYGRDEKLFF.

The CDR3 DNA is TGTGCCAGCAGCCGGGGGACATCCTACGAGCAGTACTTC. Translating it yields CASSRGTSYEQYF. The chain is built from TRBV5-6 and TRBJ2-7; either TRBD1 or TRBD2 may fit D (6 bases each). Germline V gives CDR1 SGHDT, CDR2 YYEEEE. The ends were cut back, 4 bases at V and 1 base at J, with 9 bases in the middle. The CDR3 totals 13 residues.

The chain combines TRBV7-2 with TRBJ2-3; 7 nucleotides agree with TRBD2. V trimming: 0 bases; J trimming: 2 bases; junction bases outside the gene matches: 5. This CDR3 region has 16 residues. Germline V gene lookup returns CDR1 SGHTA and CDR2 FQGNSA. CDR3 bases: TGTGCCAGCAGCTTAGCGCGTCTAGCGGACACAGATACGCAGTATTTT. This codes for CASSLARLADTDTQYF.

The chain uses TRBV19 and TRBJ1-1; TRBD1 matches at 7 bases. V was pared by 7 bases and J by 3 bases, with 8 bases of the junction left unmatched. The CDR3 covers 14 residues. Per germline, CDR1 LNHDA and CDR2 SQIVND (reference sequence). CDR3 sequence reads: CASTPGQSYTEAFF. CDR3 bases: TGTGCCAGTACCCCGGGACAGAGTTACACTGAAGCTTTCTTT.

The genes are TRBV7-2 and TRBJ2-7; TRBD2 agrees at 7 bases. This CDR3 spans 15 amino acids. Germline V gene sequence: CDR1 SGHTA, CDR2 FQGNSA. Losses at the gene ends were 1 base for V and 4 bases for J; bases not matched to a gene: 7. DNA for the CDR3: TGTGCCAGCAGCTTAGAGTCTAGCGGCCAGTACGAGCAGTACTTC. Amino acids: CASSLESSGQYEQYF.

The rearrangement links TRBV11-2 to TRBJ2-7, with 8 positions matching TRBD2. Germline CDR1 is SGHAT and CDR2 is FQNNGV. The junction had 15 bases not matched to a gene; V was cut back by 5 bases and J by 6 bases. The CDR3 loop spans 16 amino acids. In nucleotides, the CDR3 is TGTGCCAGCAGCCCCCTTCGAGCGGGAGAGTCTTTCGAGCAGTACTTC. This gives the protein CASSPLRAGESFEQYF.

The chain has TRBV9 and TRBJ2-1, with D possibly matching TRBD2 (6 bases). Germline V gene data show CDR1 as SGDLS and CDR2 as YYNGEE. Trimming removed 3 bases from V and 4 bases from J, with 14 bases in between. CDR3 length: 15 residues. In DNA, the CDR3 is TGTGCCAGCAGCGGGGATAGCGGTGTATACAATGAGCAGTTCTTC. Translating it yields CASSGDSGVYNEQFF.

The table lists this clone with a count of one. This chain connects TRBV21-1 to TRBJ2-7; the table's D gene call, TRBD1, was not cross checked with the DNA. TRBV21-1 is marked as a pseudogene. The CDR3 is 20 residues long. CDR3 amino acids: CASSSTGKDSPGTLNYEQYF. The CDR3 coding sequence is TGTGCCAGCAGCTCGACAGGGAAGGATTCACCGGGGACCTTAAACTACGAGCAGTACTTC.

The rearrangement links TRBV30 to TRBJ1-1; 8 bases fit TRBD1. The CDR3 is 11 amino acids. From germline, CDR1 is GTSNPN and CDR2 SVGIG (reference sequence). V dropped 6 bases and J dropped 4; count of bases not matched to a gene: 1. CDR3 DNA: TGTGCCTGCCAGGGGGCCACTGAAGCTTTCTTT. It specifies CACQGATEAFF.

The V call is TRBV5-1, the J call TRBJ2-1; D ambiguous. Germline V gives CDR1 SGHRS, CDR2 YFSETQ. V was trimmed by 4 bases and J by 7 bases, leaving 6 bases between them. This CDR3 contains 11 residues. CDR3 residues: CASSLWNEQFF. The CDR3 coding sequence is TGCGCCAGCAGCCTCTGGAATGAGCAGTTCTTC.

A note on this clone: In the same sample, other DNA sequences code for this CDR3. This sequence joins TRBV28 and TRBJ1-3; the D is unclear. CDR1 and CDR2 (germline): MDHEN, SYDVKM. The length of the CDR3 is 12 residues. The germline V and J ends were trimmed by 3 bases and 4 bases, with 4 bases remaining between them. The CDR3 is CASSLGGNTIYF. In nucleotides, the CDR3 is TGTGCCAGCAGTTTGGGAGGAAACACCATATATTTT.

V usage is TRBV6-1 and J usage is TRBJ1-1; D may be TRBD1 (5 bases). This CDR3 region has 13 residues. CDR1 is MNHNS, CDR2 SASEGT, per germline. V shed 9 bases and J shed 6 bases, with 17 bases lying between them. The CDR3 bases are TGTGCCAGTAGACAGACTGAATTATCTGAAGCTTTCTTT. This sequence encodes CASRQTELSEAFF.

The chain joins TRBV5-1 to TRBJ2-1, with 10 bases aligning to TRBD2. The junction had 13 bases not matched to a gene; V was cut back by 4 bases and J by 0 bases. Germline assignment: CDR1 SGHRS and CDR2 YFSETQ. The CDR3 runs to 19 residues. The CDR3 protein is CASSQLAGEGGSSYNEQFF. The CDR3 DNA is TGCGCCAGCAGCCAGCTAGCGGGAGAGGGGGGCAGCTCCTACAATGAGCAGTTCTTC.

The gene calls are TRBV4-1 and TRBJ1-1; D unclear. Germline CDR1 MGHRA, CDR2 YSYEKL. V was trimmed by 1 base and J by 1 base, leaving 10 bases between them. This CDR3 has 15 residues. CDR3 bases: TGCGCCAGCAGCCAAGTTATTCACTCGAACACTGAAGCTTTCTTT. Its translation is CASSQVIHSNTEAFF.

The genes are TRBV19 and TRBJ1-1; D call uncertain. With 7 bases removed from V and 1 base from J, the gap between germline ends came to 4 bases. The CDR3 consists of 11 residues. CDR1 LNHDA and CDR2 SQIVND come from the germline V gene (reference sequence). The CDR3 loop reads CASNGNTEAFF. In DNA form, the CDR3 reads TGTGCCAGTAACGGGAACACTGAAGCTTTCTTT. Supplemented by reference TRBV19 and TRBJ1-1, the full variable domain reads DGGITQSPKYLFRKEGQNVTLSCEQNLNHDAMYWYRQDPGQGLRLIYYSQIVNDFQKGDIAEGYSVSREKKESFPLTVTSAQKNPTAFYLCASNGNTEAFFGQGTRLTVV.

The chain is built from TRBV5-8 and TRBJ2-7; 10 bases map to TRBD1. Germline V CDR1 and CDR2: SGHTS, YDEGEE. The V segment lost 5 bases and the J segment 2 bases; nucleotides outside the gene matches: 7. The CDR3 consists of 15 residues. CDR3 sequence: CASSWGQGLTYEQYF. The CDR3 nucleotides are TGTGCCAGCAGTTGGGGACAGGGGTTAACCTACGAGCAGTACTTC.

This clone has a handful of counts. The chain employs TRBV6-6 and TRBJ2-7; weak D call: TRBD1 (6 bases). Trimming removed 6 bases from V and 2 bases from J, with 17 bases in between. This CDR3 has 15 residues. The germline V gene encodes CDR1 MNHNY and CDR2 SVGAGI (reference sequence). CDR3 loop: CASSRRGGDTYEQYF. The CDR3 DNA reads TGTGCCAGCAGCCGCAGGGGTGGGGATACCTACGAGCAGTACTTC.

This clone was found once. This chain uses TRBV5-4 with TRBJ2-2; TRBD2 agrees at 9 bases. Germline V gene lookup returns CDR1 SGHNT and CDR2 YYREEE (reference sequence). The V gene end was trimmed by 2 bases and the J gene end by 3 bases; junction bases not matched to a gene: 2. The length of the CDR3 is 15 residues. CDR3 protein: CASSLAGGDTGELFF. DNA for the CDR3: TGTGCCAGCAGCTTAGCGGGAGGAGACACCGGGGAGCTGTTTTTT.

The chain uses TRBV5-1 and TRBJ2-2; no firm D call. The germline CDR1 and CDR2 sequences are SGHRS and YFSETQ. The CDR3 sequence is 15 residues long. V lost 4 bases, J lost 5 bases, and 15 bases lay in between. The CDR3 is CASSQRPGRTGELFF. As DNA, the CDR3 is TGCGCCAGCAGCCAGCGACCGGGTCGGACCGGGGAGCTGTTTTTT.

V is TRBV6-1 and J is TRBJ2-3; 10 bases line up with TRBD1. Germline trimming cut 5 bases from V and 2 bases from J; bases unmatched to any gene: 4. Germline-derived CDR1 and CDR2 are MNHNS and SASEGT. The CDR3 is 15 amino acids. The CDR3 is CASSPGQGVTDTQYF. In DNA form, the CDR3 reads TGTGCCAGCAGTCCCGGACAGGGGGTCACAGATACGCAGTATTTT.

The chain combines TRBV6-6 with TRBJ2-2, with D hard to call. Trimming removed 2 bases at V and 3 bases at J, with 10 bases between. Per the germline V gene, CDR1 is MNHNY and CDR2 is SVGAGI (reference sequence). This CDR3 is built from 15 residues. DNA for the CDR3: TGTGCCAGCAGTTACGGGCGCCCGGACACCGGGGAGCTGTTTTTT. This encodes CASSYGRPDTGELFF.

CDR3 region: CAWHMTGFWETQYF. The DNA of the CDR3 is TGTGCCTGGCATATGACAGGTTTTTGGGAGACCCAGTACTTC. The chain recombines TRBV30 with TRBJ2-5; possible D gene TRBD1, 6 bases. CDR1 and CDR2 from the germline V gene are GTSNPN and SVGIG (reference sequence). Trimming stripped 5 bases from V and 5 bases from J, with 18 bases between. CDR3 size: 14 residues.

The J gene is TRBJ1-1, the V gene TRBV6-5; D remains ambiguous. This CDR3 spans 13 amino acids. The V gene lost 7 bases and the J gene lost 1 base, with 10 bases spanning the gap. Germline V lookup: CDR1 MNHEY, CDR2 SVGAGI. CDR3 coding DNA: TGTGCCAGCACCTCTACCACGAACACTGAAGCTTTCTTT. Its translation: CASTSTTNTEAFF.

This clone was found once. The chain couples TRBV5-1 to TRBJ2-3; no reliable D call. The V end was cut by 4 bases, the J end by 0 bases, with 6 bases between. CDR3 length: 13 residues. The V gene's germline CDR1 is SGHRS and CDR2 YFSETQ. The DNA for the CDR3 is TGCGCCAGCAGCCCCCCTAGCACAGATACGCAGTATTTT. Translation gives CASSPPSTDTQYF.

The chain has TRBV6-5 and TRBJ2-5; 9 bases are a match to TRBD1. CDR1 and CDR2 (germline): MNHEY, SVGAGI. This CDR3 contains 16 residues. V dropped 4 bases and J dropped 0; count of bases not matched to a gene: 6. This CDR3 is CASSSWTGANQETQYF. For the CDR3, the DNA is TGTGCCAGCAGTTCCTGGACAGGGGCAAACCAAGAGACCCAGTACTTC.

The V call is TRBV18, the J call TRBJ1-1; 9 bases are a match to TRBD1. CDR1 and CDR2 from the germline V gene are KGHSH and LQKENI. V shed 2 bases, J shed 4 bases, and the junction held 2 bases outside the gene matches. The CDR3 is 14 residues long. CDR3 residues: CASSPSTGGTEAFF. DNA for the CDR3: TGTGCCAGCTCACCATCGACAGGGGGCACTGAAGCTTTCTTT.

V gene TRBV18 combines with J gene TRBJ2-3; D not resolved. CDR3 size: 18 residues. V was shortened by 1 base and J by 2 bases, with 19 bases between the two germline ends. Looked up from germline, CDR1 is KGHSH and CDR2 is LQKENI. CDR3 DNA sequence: TGTGCCAGCTCACCACGTCTGGCAGGCCTTGGAAACACAGATACGCAGTATTTT. It codes for CASSPRLAGLGNTDTQYF.

The rearrangement uses TRBV13 and TRBJ2-3; TRBD2 might be the D (6 bases). The CDR3 is 17 residues long. Germline V gives CDR1 PRHDT, CDR2 FYEKMQ (reference sequence). V lost 4 bases and J 0 bases, leaving 17 bases between the germline ends. The CDR3, as DNA: TGTGCCAGCAGCTCCCCTCGTCGCGGGAAAAGCACAGATACGCAGTATTTT. It translates to CASSSPRRGKSTDTQYF.